The 30 T cell receptor beta chains below were found in one sample sequenced in a study of regulatory T cells in long-lasting Graves disease. CDR3-region Arm-PCR and iRepertoire HTBI primers produced the TCR beta libraries. TCRdb used MiXCR to reprocess the multiplex PCR reads, holding one entry per CDR3 protein. Found here are hundreds of thousands of distinct CDR3 sequences, about 16% of them singletons; the top ten hold around 25%. The time point: newly diagnosed GD, antithyroid drugs for less than 3 months. Scientists built the TCR library using RNA that was extracted from PBMCs. The same data also contributed to another study, on T cells in Graves' hyperthyroidism and ophthalmopathy.

The source material was peripheral blood mononuclear cells (PBMCs), sampled at new diagnosis, from a patient treated with antithyroid drugs. The receptors were sampled from a woman aged 35 to 60 with Graves disease.

This clonotype has ten or more counts. The genes are TRBV6-1 and TRBJ1-5, with D possibly matching TRBD1 (5 bases). This CDR3 comprises 13 residues. The germline CDR1 and CDR2 sequences are MNHNS and SASEGT. Trimming removed 9 bases from V and 5 bases from J, with 14 bases in between. CDR3 sequence (DNA): TGTGCCAGTTCCGGGACTGCCTATCAGCCCCAGCATTTT. This encodes CASSGTAYQPQHF.

This clonotype was counted a few times. The rearrangement uses TRBV15 and TRBJ2-7, with TRBD2 as a possible D gene (6 bases). The CDR3 extends over 14 amino acids. V dropped 11 bases and J dropped 5 bases, with 22 bases sitting between them. Germline V gives CDR1 LNHNV, CDR2 YYDKDF (reference sequence). In DNA, the CDR3 is TGTGCCGCGGGCCGGGGACTCTCGGGCGACGAGCAGTACTTC. Protein product: CAAGRGLSGDEQYF.

There are a few counts of this clonotype. The genes are TRBV6-1 and TRBJ1-6; D remains ambiguous. Germline assignment: CDR1 MNHNS and CDR2 SASEGT. This CDR3 comprises 14 residues. Trimming took 2 bases from V and 5 from J, leaving 7 bases between them. The CDR3 loop reads CASSERQNNSPLHF. The DNA of the CDR3 is TGTGCCAGCAGTGAACGGCAGAATAATTCACCCCTCCACTTT.

This clonotype turned up a few times. This chain links TRBV27 with TRBJ2-2; 10 bases map to TRBD2. V lost 7 bases to trimming and J lost 3 bases; unmatched junction nucleotides: 11. Germline-derived CDR1 and CDR2 are MNHEY and SMNVEV (reference sequence). CDR3 size: 17 residues. CDR3 region: CASTSISGGADTGELFF. The DNA for the CDR3 is TGTGCCAGCACCTCGATAAGCGGGGGGGCGGACACCGGGGAGCTGTTTTTT.

In its sample, this clonotype was seen a few times. The chain is built from TRBV6-1 and TRBJ2-7; D ambiguous. The length of the CDR3 is 15 residues. The germline V gene encodes CDR1 MNHNS and CDR2 SASEGT. Trimming cost V 5 bases and J 4 bases, with 18 bases left between them. DNA for the CDR3: TGTGCCAGCAGTCGCTCGGGCCTCCCCCCGTACGAGCAGTACTTC. Its translation: CASSRSGLPPYEQYF.

The chain links TRBV4-1 to TRBJ2-5; possible D gene TRBD2, 5 bases. V gave up 0 bases and J gave up 5 bases, with 16 bases separating them. This CDR3 contains 16 residues. In germline, CDR1 is MGHRA, CDR2 YSYEKL. CDR3 nucleotide sequence: TGCGCCAGCAGCCAAGAGTTGTCGGGGATGATTGAGACCCAGTACTTC. It specifies CASSQELSGMIETQYF.

The rearrangement joins TRBV28 to TRBJ2-7, with 11 bases that match TRBD1. With V trimmed by 4 bases and J by 5 bases, 7 bases remained unmatched. Germline loops: CDR1 MDHEN, CDR2 SYDVKM. CDR3 size: 15 residues. The CDR3 DNA reads TGTGCCAGCAGTTCACGGGACAGGGGGTTCGACGAGCAGTACTTC. Its translation: CASSSRDRGFDEQYF.

Notes on this clonotype: It may be a read error: a sequence one base away is much more abundant. V usage is TRBV6-5 and J usage is TRBJ2-1; 7 bases match TRBD1. The junction had 1 base not matched to a gene; V was cut back by 2 bases and J by 0 bases. This CDR3 is built from 15 residues. The germline gives CDR1 MNHEY, CDR2 SVGAGI. CDR3 amino acids: CASSYRDSSYNEQFF. In DNA, the CDR3 is TGTGCCAGCAGTTACCGGGACAGCTCCTACAATGAGCAGTTCTTC.

This clonotype showed up many times. The chain has TRBV3-1 and TRBJ1-2, with D possibly TRBD1 on 5 matching bases. The germline V gene has CDR1 LGHDT and CDR2 YNNKEL (reference sequence). This CDR3 has 14 residues. The V and J ends lost 5 bases and 7 bases respectively, with 17 bases between them. The DNA for the CDR3 is TGTGCCAGCAGCTTCGACAGCGCTGGATCTGGCTACACCTTC. It yields the protein CASSFDSAGSGYTF.

This clonotype was found a few times. A much larger clone lies one base from this, so it may be a read error. J is TRBJ2-7 and V is TRBV24-1; D gene ambiguous. There are 14 residues in the CDR3. V was shortened by 4 bases and J by 6 bases, with 15 bases between the two germline ends. Germline V gives CDR1 KGHDR, CDR2 SFDVKD. CDR3 loop: CATSDPPRRCEQYF. Here the CDR3 DNA reads TGTGCCACCAGTGACCCACCTCGCCGGTGCGAGCAGTACTTC.

This clonotype was observed a single time. The gene calls are TRBV12-3 or TRBV12-4 and TRBJ2-4; D gene unclear. CDR3 length: 12 residues. The V gene lost 1 base and the J gene lost 9 bases, with 7 bases spanning the gap. The CDR3 region has the DNA TGTGCCAGCAGTTTAGGTCCGGGCATTCAGTACTTC. This translates into CASSLGPGIQYF.

This clonotype was counted ten times or more. The rearrangement links TRBV7-9 to TRBJ1-1; D remains unclear. CDR3 length: 13 amino acids. Trimming cost V 0 bases and J 5 bases, with 7 bases left between them. The germline CDR1 and CDR2 sequences are SEHNR and FQNEAQ (reference sequence). The CDR3, as DNA: TGTGCCAGCAGCTTAGCGGTGGAAACTGAAGCTTTCTTT. Translating gives CASSLAVETEAFF.

This clonotype was detected many times. The chain couples TRBV28 to TRBJ1-2; no clear D gene. V was clipped by 5 bases and J by 4 bases, with 17 bases between them. Germline CDR1 and CDR2: MDHEN and SYDVKM. The CDR3 spans 15 residues. The DNA for the CDR3 is TGTGCCAGCAGTCATCAATCCACCGCTAGCTATGGCTACACCTTC. This codes for CASSHQSTASYGYTF.

The chain joins TRBV6-2 or TRBV6-3 to TRBJ2-2; 9 positions match TRBD1. Unmatched junction bases numbered 4, after V lost 6 bases and J lost 5 bases. The germline gives CDR1 MNHEY, CDR2 SVGEGT. The CDR3 is 14 residues long. CDR3 sequence reads: CASRRDRETGELFF. As DNA, the CDR3 is TGTGCCAGCAGAAGGGACAGGGAAACCGGGGAGCTGTTTTTT.

This clonotype was observed at least ten times. The genes are TRBV28 and TRBJ1-4; D is uncertain. The ends were cut back, 7 bases at V and 0 bases at J, with 12 bases in the middle. The length of the CDR3 is 15 residues. Germline V gene lookup returns CDR1 MDHEN and CDR2 SYDVKM. The CDR3 DNA reads as TGTGCCAGCAATAAAGCCGGGGCAACTAATGAAAAACTGTTTTTT. Amino acid sequence: CASNKAGATNEKLFF. Using reference TRBV28 and TRBJ1-4 for the parts outside the CDR3, the full variable domain is DVKVTQSSRYLVKRTGEKVFLECVQDMDHENMFWYRQDPGLGLRLIYFSYDVKMKEKGDIPEGYSVSREKKERFSLILESASTNQTSMYLCASNKAGATNEKLFFGSGTQLSVL.

J is TRBJ1-1 and V is TRBV19, with a possible D match to TRBD1 (6 bases). V lost 2 bases and J lost 5, with 12 bases in between. The CDR3 length is 14 residues. Germline assignment: CDR1 LNHDA and CDR2 SQIVND (reference sequence). The CDR3 DNA reads TGTGCCAGTAGTATATTGGGGGGGCGGACTGAAGCTTTCTTT. It is translated as CASSILGGRTEAFF.

Only a few counts were recorded for this clonotype. The J gene is TRBJ2-7, the V gene TRBV9; a possible D gene is TRBD2 (6 bases). Germline V gene sequence: CDR1 SGDLS, CDR2 YYNGEE. The CDR3 covers 14 residues. The germline V and J ends were trimmed by 0 bases and 3 bases, with 10 bases remaining between them. CDR3 nucleotide sequence: TGTGCCAGCAGCGTAGATCAGACTAGCTACGAGCAGTACTTC. It is translated as CASSVDQTSYEQYF.

V usage is TRBV20-1 and J usage is TRBJ2-3; 10 bases are shared with TRBD2. The CDR3 has 14 residues. V gave up 5 bases and J gave up 6 bases; unmatched junction bases: 8. Per the germline V gene, CDR1 is DFQATT and CDR2 is SNEGSKA (reference sequence). CDR3 loop: CSALAGGPLDTQYF. The CDR3 DNA reads TGCAGTGCTTTAGCGGGGGGACCATTGGATACGCAGTATTTT.

The sample holds a few counts of this clonotype. The rearrangement links TRBV6-2 or TRBV6-3 to TRBJ2-7; D possibly corresponds to TRBD1 (6 bases). From germline, CDR1 is MNHEY and CDR2 SVGEGT. V shed 0 bases and J shed 6 bases, with 18 bases lying between them. The CDR3 is 16 amino acids. The CDR3, as DNA: TGTGCCAGCAGTTACTCCAGGGGCGTAAGAGCGTCCGAGCAGTACTTC. This gives the protein CASSYSRGVRASEQYF.

This clonotype came up a few times. This chain connects TRBV11-1 to TRBJ2-1; 8 nucleotides match TRBD2. The CDR3 totals 16 residues. The V gene's germline CDR1 is SGHAT and CDR2 FQDESV (reference sequence). V shed 5 bases, J shed 0 bases, and the junction held 6 bases outside the gene matches. CDR3 DNA: TGTGCCAGCAGCCCCTTAGCGGGACGCTCCTACAATGAGCAGTTCTTC. Translated, it gives CASSPLAGRSYNEQFF.

This clonotype was detected ten times or more. The chain recombines TRBV7-8 with TRBJ2-3, with unresolved D. V was trimmed by 2 bases and J by 3 bases, leaving 18 bases between them. The CDR3 consists of 17 residues. The germline CDR1 and CDR2 sequences are SGHVS and FQNEAQ. The CDR3 DNA follows: TGTGCCAGCAGCTTAAAAGCTCTAGGGTCCGGAACAGATACGCAGTATTTT. Translating it yields CASSLKALGSGTDTQYF.

This chain uses TRBV20-1 with TRBJ2-3; perhaps TRBD2 as D (6 bases). There are 15 residues in the CDR3. Trimming took off 5 bases at V and 0 bases at J, with 15 bases between the two ends. Germline-derived CDR1 and CDR2 are DFQATT and SNEGSKA (reference sequence). The CDR3, as DNA: TGCAGTGCTGATATTAGCGGAACTAGCACAGATACGCAGTATTTT. It translates to CSADISGTSTDTQYF.

This clonotype was detected many times. The V call is TRBV12-3 or TRBV12-4, the J call TRBJ1-4; D remains unclear. Trimming removed 6 bases at V and 7 bases at J, with 6 bases between. CDR3 size: 11 residues. CDR3 residues: CASSQSEKLFF. CDR3 nucleotide sequence: TGTGCCAGCAGCCAGAGTGAAAAACTGTTTTTT.

This clonotype was seen a few times. This rearrangement joins TRBV5-1 to TRBJ2-7; 7 bases match TRBD1. This CDR3 has 14 amino acids. CDR1 and CDR2 (germline): SGHRS, YFSETQ. With V trimmed by 3 bases and J by 3 bases, 6 bases remained unmatched. The CDR3 sequence: CASSYTDRYYEQYF. Here the CDR3 DNA reads TGCGCCAGCAGCTATACGGACAGGTACTACGAGCAGTACTTC.

This clonotype was observed at least ten times. The chain employs TRBV28 and TRBJ1-5; D gene unclear. This CDR3 comprises 15 residues. Germline assignment: CDR1 MDHEN and CDR2 SYDVKM. Trimming took 3 bases from V and 0 from J, leaving 9 bases between them. This chain's CDR3 is CASSFLRNSNQPQHF. DNA of the CDR3: TGTGCCAGCAGTTTCCTCAGGAATAGCAATCAGCCCCAGCATTTT. Together with reference TRBV28 and TRBJ1-5, the CDR3 gives the full variable domain: DVKVTQSSRYLVKRTGEKVFLECVQDMDHENMFWYRQDPGLGLRLIYFSYDVKMKEKGDIPEGYSVSREKKERFSLILESASTNQTSMYLCASSFLRNSNQPQHFGDGTRLSIL.

The V and J genes are TRBV2 and TRBJ1-2; the D is unclear. V lost 6 bases and J 8 bases, leaving 19 bases between the germline ends. Germline-derived CDR1 and CDR2 are SNHLY and FYNNEI. The CDR3 has 14 amino acids. The CDR3: CASRREAPMGGYTF. CDR3 bases: TGTGCCAGCAGGCGGGAGGCCCCCATGGGCGGCTACACCTTC.

As for this clonotype: This likely came from a read error, as a far larger clone is one base away. The V call is TRBV7-9, the J call TRBJ1-5; D unresolved. This CDR3 has 13 residues. Germline CDR1 SEHNR, CDR2 FQNEAQ (reference sequence). The CDR3 DNA sequence: TGTGTCAGCAGCTCTCATAGCAATCAGCCCCAGCATTTT. Its protein is CVSSSHSNQPQHF.

Points on this clonotype: A much larger clone is a single base away; this may be a read error. The chain uses TRBV3-1 and TRBJ2-3; D unresolved. The CDR3 has 12 residues. The germline V gene encodes CDR1 LGHDT and CDR2 YNNKEL (reference sequence). CDR3 nucleotide sequence: TGTGTCAGCAGCCGCAGCTCAGATACGCAGTATTTT. It translates to CVSSRSSDTQYF.

This chain links TRBV5-4 with TRBJ2-1, with TRBD1 matching over 11 bases. In germline, CDR1 is SGHNT, CDR2 YYREEE (reference sequence). There are 18 residues in the CDR3. Unmatched junction bases numbered 9, after V lost 4 bases and J lost 0 bases. Here the CDR3 reads CASSPGTGGFNSYNEQFF. The CDR3 DNA reads as TGTGCCAGCAGCCCCGGGACAGGGGGATTTAACTCCTACAATGAGCAGTTCTTC.

V is TRBV6-1 and J is TRBJ2-7; D gene ambiguous. V lost 6 bases and J lost 4, with 13 bases in between. The CDR3 length is 13 residues. Germline V gene data show CDR1 as MNHNS and CDR2 as SASEGT. Here the CDR3 DNA reads TGTGCCAGCAGCCCCAGAGCCCGTTACGAGCAGTACTTC. It is translated as CASSPRARYEQYF.